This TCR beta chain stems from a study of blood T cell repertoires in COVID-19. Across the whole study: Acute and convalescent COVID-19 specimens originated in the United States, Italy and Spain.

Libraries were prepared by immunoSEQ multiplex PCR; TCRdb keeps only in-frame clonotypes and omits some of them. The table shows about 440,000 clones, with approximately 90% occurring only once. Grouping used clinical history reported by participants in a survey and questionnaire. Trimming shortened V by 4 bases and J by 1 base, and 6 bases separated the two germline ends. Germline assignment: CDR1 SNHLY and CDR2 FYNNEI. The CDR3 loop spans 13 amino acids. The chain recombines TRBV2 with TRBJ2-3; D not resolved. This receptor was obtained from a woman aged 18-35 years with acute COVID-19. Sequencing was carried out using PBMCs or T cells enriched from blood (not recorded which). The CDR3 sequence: CASSVSGTDTQYF. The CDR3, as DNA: TGTGCCAGCAGTGTCAGTGGCACAGATACGCAGTATTTT. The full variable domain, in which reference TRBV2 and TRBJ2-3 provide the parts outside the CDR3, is EPEVTQTPSHQVTQMGQEVILRCVPISNHLYFYWYRQILGQKVEFLVSFYNNEISEKSEIFDDQFSVERPDGSNFTLKIRSTKLEDSAMYFCASSVSGTDTQYFGPGTRLTVL.